This T cell receptor (beta chain) was captured by sequencing in a study of beta chain features in type 1 diabetes. Study-level findings and limits: In comparison with healthy donors, patients had naive, central memory and Treg TCRB repertoires that appeared more similar. A moderate, significant TCRB CDR3 shortening appeared in type 1 diabetes across four CD4+ subsets.

The investigators reverse transcribed all of the isolated RNA, so they sequenced expressed TCRB transcripts. Measured with immunoSEQ multiplex PCR; TCRdb has only the in-frame clones, and not every one. The table lists under 300,000 clones, around 9.9% of them singletons. The V and J ends lost 7 bases and 2 bases, in that order; junction bases with no gene match: 4. This CDR3 comprises 12 residues. Per the germline V gene, CDR1 is SQVTM and CDR2 is ANQGSEA. This clone was recorded a few times. Its antigen is not known. J is TRBJ2-5 and V is TRBV29-1; 7 bases map to TRBD1. The sample comprised naive CD4+ T cells from blood. The origin of this receptor is a man aged 25-45 years with type 1 diabetes. Here the CDR3 DNA reads TGCAGCGCAGGGGGACAGCAAGAGACCCAGTACTTC. Encoded protein: CSAGGQQETQYF.